The 26 T cell receptor beta chains below all came from one sample that was sequenced in a study of PD-1 blockade in classical Hodgkin lymphoma. Each patient experienced a relapse that followed autologous stem cell transplantation, and brentuximab vedotin exposure varied. Libraries were prepared by immunoSEQ multiplex PCR; TCRdb keeps only in-frame clonotypes and omits some of them. Of approximately 46,000 clones in the sample, about three quarters were seen once. Sequenced material: peripheral blood mononuclear cells (PBMCs), taken at baseline. The source is a human donor with classical Hodgkin lymphoma.

The V call is TRBV5-4, the J call TRBJ1-1; 7 bases map to TRBD1. The J segment lost 0 bases and the V segment lost 4 bases, leaving 9 bases of the junction unmatched. Germline V gene lookup returns CDR1 SGHNT and CDR2 YYREEE (reference sequence). The CDR3 is 16 amino acids. The CDR3 DNA reads as TGTGCCAGCAGCGGTTCACAGGGGTTCATGAACACTGAAGCTTTCTTT. Translated, it gives CASSGSQGFMNTEAFF.

The V gene is TRBV4-2, the J gene TRBJ2-3; 8 nucleotides line up with TRBD1. The CDR3 loop spans 16 amino acids. After removal of 1 base from V and 1 base from J, the junction contained 4 bases not matched to a gene. Germline loops: CDR1 LGHNA, CDR2 YNFKEQ. This CDR3 reads CASSQGGTGRTDTQYF. DNA of the CDR3: TGTGCCAGCAGCCAAGGGGGGACAGGACGCACAGATACGCAGTATTTT.

This chain uses TRBV15 with TRBJ1-2; D is undetermined. Trimming cost V 0 bases and J 5 bases, with 10 bases left between them. The CDR3 is 14 amino acids. The germline V gene encodes CDR1 LNHNV and CDR2 YYDKDF (reference sequence). This chain's CDR3 is CATSRDRTAYGYTF. For the CDR3, the DNA is TGTGCCACCAGCAGAGATCGAACTGCTTATGGCTACACCTTC.

This clone was seen more than once but under ten times. The J gene is TRBJ1-2, the V gene TRBV29-1; tentative D call: TRBD1 (5 bases). V was cut by 0 bases and J by 3 bases, with 11 bases left in between. Germline V gene sequence: CDR1 SQVTM, CDR2 ANQGSEA. This CDR3 has 14 residues. Here the CDR3 DNA reads TGCAGCGTTGAAGATCGGAAGGGGTACTATGGCTACACCTTC. Translation: CSVEDRKGYYGYTF.

The chain couples TRBV10-3 to TRBJ2-2; D not resolved. The germline gives CDR1 ENHRY, CDR2 SYGVKD. Trimming stripped 6 bases from V and 4 bases from J, with 9 bases between. This CDR3 is built from 13 residues. CDR3 in DNA: TGTGCCATCAGCGGCCCAACCACCGGGGAGCTGTTTTTT. As protein: CAISGPTTGELFF.

The rearrangement joins TRBV4-1 to TRBJ2-2; the match to TRBD1 covers 7 bases. This CDR3 region has 15 residues. CDR1 and CDR2 (germline): MGHRA, YSYEKL. V shed 1 base and J 6 bases; nucleotides not matched to a gene: 5. The CDR3 DNA is TGCGCCAGCAGCCAAGTGGTCCAGGGGGCCGGGGAGCTGTTTTTT. The encoded protein is CASSQVVQGAGELFF.

The chain couples TRBV27 to TRBJ1-1; D unresolved. The CDR3 runs to 15 residues. Between the trimmed V and J ends, which lost 0 bases and 3 bases, there was a span of 11 bases. The germline CDR1 and CDR2 sequences are MNHEY and SMNVEV (reference sequence). CDR3 region: CASSLSASSHTEAFF. The CDR3 bases are TGTGCCAGCAGTTTATCGGCCAGCTCACACACTGAAGCTTTCTTT.

The chain is built from TRBV9 and TRBJ2-1; D possibly corresponds to TRBD2 (5 bases). The V gene lost 0 bases and the J gene lost 6 bases, with 13 bases spanning the gap. Germline CDR1 SGDLS, CDR2 YYNGEE. The CDR3 runs 15 residues. The CDR3 protein is CASSVGSGEFNEQFF. The CDR3 nucleotides are TGTGCCAGCAGCGTAGGGAGCGGCGAGTTCAATGAGCAGTTCTTC.

The chain has TRBV5-1 and TRBJ1-2; 7 nucleotides align to TRBD1. The CDR3 contains 13 residues. After removal of 0 bases from V and 6 bases from J, the junction contained 2 bases not matched to a gene. Germline-derived CDR1 and CDR2 are SGHRS and YFSETQ. The CDR3 loop reads CASSLVGGNGYTF. CDR3 DNA: TGCGCCAGCAGCTTGGTAGGGGGCAATGGCTACACCTTC.

The V call is TRBV5-6, the J call TRBJ2-2; 10 bases agree with TRBD2. V dropped 4 bases and J dropped 5; count of bases not matched to a gene: 8. There are 16 residues in the CDR3. Per germline, CDR1 SGHDT and CDR2 YYEEEE. In nucleotides, the CDR3 is TGTGCCAGCAGCGAATTCGGGACTAGCGAAACCGGGGAGCTGTTTTTT. Encoded protein: CASSEFGTSETGELFF.

This clone is a singleton in its sample. The chain has TRBV5-5 and TRBJ1-1; 10 bases are a match to TRBD1. The V gene end was trimmed by 2 bases and the J gene end by 4 bases; junction bases not matched to a gene: 8. The CDR3 spans 16 residues. Looked up from germline, CDR1 is SGHKS and CDR2 is YYEKEE (reference sequence). This CDR3 is CASSFTGTGAFTEAFF. CDR3 DNA sequence: TGTGCCAGCAGCTTTACCGGGACAGGGGCCTTCACTGAAGCTTTCTTT. Drawing the rest from reference TRBV5-5 and TRBJ1-1, the complete variable domain is DAGVTQSPTHLIKTRGQQVTLRCSPISGHKSVSWYQQVLGQGPQFIFQYYEKEERGRGNFPDRFSARQFPNYSSELNVNALLLGDSALYLCASSFTGTGAFTEAFFGQGTRLTVV.

The chain employs TRBV25-1 and TRBJ2-1, with a weak D call TRBD2 (6 bases). CDR1 is MGHDK and CDR2 is SYGVNS in the germline V gene. Trimming took off 5 bases at V and 7 bases at J, with 18 bases between the two ends. The CDR3 has 15 residues. CDR3: CASSPPWRVQNEQFF. The CDR3, as DNA: TGTGCCAGCAGTCCCCCTTGGAGGGTACAAAATGAGCAGTTCTTC.

The V call is TRBV5-1, the J call TRBJ2-2; D possibly corresponds to TRBD1 (6 bases). The length of the CDR3 is 19 residues. The ends were cut back, 4 bases at V and 5 bases at J, with 27 bases in the middle. CDR1 and CDR2 (germline): SGHRS, YFSETQ. CDR3 sequence reads: CASSRTTRYRATGTGELFF. The CDR3 DNA reads TGCGCCAGCAGCCGAACTACACGATACAGGGCGACGGGTACCGGGGAGCTGTTTTTT.

The CDR3 reads CASSAGSEAFF. In DNA form, the CDR3 reads TGCGCCAGCAGTGCAGGTTCTGAAGCTTTCTTT. The chain carries TRBV10-1 and TRBJ1-1; D uncertain. Germline-derived CDR1 and CDR2 are WNHNN and SYGVQD (reference sequence). V was shortened by 4 bases and J by 6 bases, with 6 bases between the two germline ends. The CDR3 is 11 residues long.

The V and J genes are TRBV14 and TRBJ2-7, with TRBD2 matching over 8 bases. Per germline, CDR1 SGHDN and CDR2 FVKESK. This CDR3 comprises 16 residues. V trimming: 4 bases; J trimming: 3 bases; junction bases outside the gene matches: 11. The CDR3 loop reads CASSRPGGAKIYEQYF. DNA for the CDR3: TGTGCCAGCAGCCGCCCGGGGGGGGCTAAGATCTACGAGCAGTACTTC.

The chain joins TRBV9 to TRBJ2-3, with a tentative D call TRBD2 (5 bases). Germline CDR1 is SGDLS and CDR2 is YYNGEE. The CDR3 length is 14 residues. Trimming took off 3 bases at V and 2 bases at J, with 10 bases between the two ends. Written as DNA, the CDR3 is TGTGCCAGCAGCGCCGGGATTAACACAGATACGCAGTATTTT. Its translation: CASSAGINTDTQYF.

The chain is built from TRBV5-1 and TRBJ1-3, with 9 bases that match TRBD1. The CDR3 contains 16 residues. Germline V CDR1 and CDR2: SGHRS, YFSETQ. Unmatched junction bases numbered 5, after V lost 0 bases and J lost 4 bases. The CDR3 region is CASSLGGTGYGNTIYF. The CDR3 DNA reads TGCGCCAGCAGCTTGGGCGGGACAGGGTACGGAAACACCATATATTTT.

The chain carries TRBV18 and TRBJ2-1; tentatively, D is TRBD2 (6 bases). The V gene's germline CDR1 is KGHSH and CDR2 LQKENI. Between the trimmed V and J ends, which lost 0 bases and 3 bases, there was a span of 9 bases. The length of the CDR3 is 15 residues. CDR3 sequence reads: CASSPPAGIYNEQFF. The CDR3 DNA follows: TGTGCCAGCTCACCACCAGCGGGTATCTACAATGAGCAGTTCTTC.

The CDR3 is CAQNRVGTDTQYF. The CDR3 nucleotides are TGTGCCCAGAACAGGGTAGGAACAGATACGCAGTATTTT. The chain has TRBV30 and TRBJ2-3; maybe TRBD1 (6 bases). V was clipped by 8 bases and J by 3 bases, with 15 bases between them. This CDR3 has 13 residues. The germline gives CDR1 GTSNPN, CDR2 SVGIG (reference sequence).

The chain employs TRBV6-6 and TRBJ2-7; 9 nucleotides align to TRBD2. Per germline, CDR1 MNHNY and CDR2 SVGAGI (reference sequence). After removal of 4 bases from V and 4 bases from J, the junction contained 8 bases not matched to a gene. The CDR3 consists of 15 residues. The CDR3 region is CASSSGGGGLYEQYF. CDR3 DNA sequence: TGTGCCAGCAGTTCTGGCGGGGGGGGCTTATACGAGCAGTACTTC.

This clone has a handful of counts. J is TRBJ2-1 and V is TRBV19, with 9 nucleotides matching TRBD2. The CDR3 totals 15 residues. Germline V lookup: CDR1 LNHDA, CDR2 SQIVND (reference sequence). V gave up 4 bases and J gave up 11 bases; unmatched junction bases: 12. CDR3 region: CASSRLAVPASKQFF. The CDR3 coding sequence is TGTGCCAGTAGTAGACTAGCGGTCCCGGCTAGTAAGCAGTTCTTC.

The gene calls are TRBV4-2 and TRBJ2-3; D call uncertain. This CDR3 is built from 14 residues. Trimming removed 2 bases from V and 4 bases from J, with 10 bases in between. Germline CDR1 reads LGHNA; CDR2 reads YNFKEQ. CDR3 nucleotide sequence: TGTGCCAGCAGCCAATTTAAGACGGCAGATACGCAGTATTTT. This translates into CASSQFKTADTQYF.

This clone was recorded once. CDR3 region: CASSFSDGNTGELFF. The DNA for the CDR3 is TGTGCCAGCAGCTTCTCTGACGGGAACACCGGGGAGCTGTTTTTT. The gene calls are TRBV7-9 and TRBJ2-2; D is unresolved. The V end was cut by 3 bases, the J end by 1 base, with 9 bases between. There are 15 residues in the CDR3. Per germline, CDR1 SEHNR and CDR2 FQNEAQ (reference sequence).

V is TRBV19 and J is TRBJ2-2; D remains ambiguous. V was clipped by 6 bases and J by 0 bases, with 8 bases between them. CDR3 size: 14 residues. Germline CDR1 is LNHDA and CDR2 is SQIVND (reference sequence). Written as DNA, the CDR3 is TGTGCCAGTAGCTCTGCCGCGAACACCGGGGAGCTGTTTTTT. This translates into CASSSAANTGELFF.

The rearrangement uses TRBV27 and TRBJ1-1; TRBD1 matches at 8 bases. The CDR3 is 15 amino acids. The germline CDR1 and CDR2 sequences are MNHEY and SMNVEV (reference sequence). The ends lost 8 bases at V and 4 bases at J; junction bases unmatched: 12. This CDR3 is CASHHRTGGGTEAFF. The CDR3 region has the DNA TGTGCCAGCCATCACCGCACAGGGGGAGGCACTGAAGCTTTCTTT.

The sample holds one count of this clone. The chain is built from TRBV19 and TRBJ1-5, with D perhaps matching TRBD1 (5 bases). Germline assignment: CDR1 LNHDA and CDR2 SQIVND (reference sequence). V was shortened by 3 bases and J by 6 bases, with 15 bases between the two germline ends. CDR3 length: 15 residues. Written as DNA, the CDR3 is TGTGCCAGTAGTATCCAAGGGATGGGGGGTCAGCCCCAGCATTTT. Translating it yields CASSIQGMGGQPQHF.